The rows below give T cell receptor beta chains drawn from one sample of a study of blood T cell repertoires in COVID-19. The table came from immunoSEQ multiplex PCR; TCRdb's copy has only in-frame clones and leaves some out. The repertoire holds about 190,000 clones, with about 83% as singletons. The sequenced material came from peripheral blood. Source of these receptors: a woman between 70 and 85 years old with COVID-19, enrolled during active disease. The CDR3 runs from the conserved cysteine through the conserved F or W. D genes are given only for firm matches. The size of a clone is reported for some rows only, either as once, few or many, or as a class for expanded clones.

v_call	j_call	d_call	clone_size	cdr3_nt	cdr3_aa
TRBV5-4	TRBJ2-7	TRBD1	-	TGTGCCAGCAGCTTGGCCTCTGGACAGGGGTCCTACGAGCAGTACTTC	CASSLASGQGSYEQYF
TRBV2	TRBJ1-5	TRBD1	once	TGTGCCAGCAGTTGGGACAGGGGGGGTAATCAGCCCCAGCATTTT	CASSWDRGGNQPQHF
TRBV2	TRBJ1-2	-	-	TGTGCCAGCAGTGAAACTGCAACTCCGCTTGGCTACACCTTC	CASSETATPLGYTF
TRBV5-6	TRBJ2-1	-	-	TGTGCCAGCAGTCAGGTGGGGGGTGCCTACAATGAGCAGTTCTTC	CASSQVGGAYNEQFF
TRBV9	TRBJ1-3	-	-	TGTGCCAGCAGCGTAGAACCAAGGTTCCTTGGGAGCTCTGGAAACACCATATATTTT	CASSVEPRFLGSSGNTIYF
TRBV7-3	TRBJ2-1	TRBD2	-	TGTGCCAGCAGCTCGGGACTAGCGTACAATGAGCAGTTCTTC	CASSSGLAYNEQFF
TRBV6-2/TRBV6-3	TRBJ1-1	-	-	TGTGCCAGCAGCAGGGACACGGTAATGAACACTGAAGCTTTCTTT	CASSRDTVMNTEAFF
TRBV7-9	TRBJ2-1	TRBD2	-	TGTGCCAGCAGCTCACCCTCGGGAGGGCCGTCCTACAATGAGCAGTTCTTC	CASSSPSGGPSYNEQFF
TRBV6-6	TRBJ2-7	-	once	TGTGCCAGCAGTTACCCTGATCCGGAGGGTGAGCAGTACTTC	CASSYPDPEGEQYF
TRBV18	TRBJ1-4	TRBD1	-	TGTGCCAGCTCGACGCGGACAGGGGCCAATGAAAAACTGTTTTTT	CASSTRTGANEKLFF
TRBV18	TRBJ2-1	-	-	TGTGCCAGCTCACCACAGGACAGTTCCCAAGGCAATGAGCAGTTCTTC	CASSPQDSSQGNEQFF
TRBV27	TRBJ1-1	-	-	TGTGCCAGCAGTTTTGCATCGGGGGAGGGGAACACTGAAGCTTTCTTT	CASSFASGEGNTEAFF
TRBV20-1	TRBJ2-7	TRBD2	-	TGCAGTGCTAGTGGGCGGGGGGCACGGGAGCAGTACTTC	CSASGRGAREQYF
TRBV5-6	TRBJ2-3	-	-	TGTGCCAGCAGCTTGGGTGATCGGTGGTCAGATACGCAGTATTTT	CASSLGDRWSDTQYF
TRBV9	TRBJ2-5	-	once	TGTGCCAGCAGCGGGGGGCTAGCGGATCTCCAAGAGACCCAGTACTTC	CASSGGLADLQETQYF
TRBV2	TRBJ2-7	-	-	TGTGCCAGCACCAAGACAACCACGGCCTACGAGCAGTACTTC	CASTKTTTAYEQYF
TRBV5-1	TRBJ1-2	-	-	TGCGCCAGCAGCTTGGATGGCAGAAGCTATGGCTACACCTTC	CASSLDGRSYGYTF
TRBV12-3/TRBV12-4	TRBJ2-7	-	-	TGTGCCAGCAGCCCCTCGTCCTACGAGCAGTACTTC	CASSPSSYEQYF